The 25 T cell receptor beta chains in this list originate from one sample, sequenced in a study of identical twins (dated by TCRdb to 2016 to 2017). Receptors were amplified or captured by 5' RACE. Instrument used: Illumina HiSeq 2000. TCRdb reprocessing: public reads trimmed at Q25 with fastp, clones called with MiXCR, in-frame beta chains kept. Rows with one shared CDR3 protein collapse into an entry with the most common genes and DNA. The sample table shows approximately 470,000 distinct CDR3 sequences, and 12% to 15% are seen once. The ten most abundant clones make up about 0.54% of the sample. These same records also appear under a second study, on yellow fever vaccine responses in identical twins.

Sequencing was done on a sample of CD4+ T cells sorted from blood. Receptors were obtained from a woman between 18 and 29 years old in good health.

The DNA for the CDR3 is TGTGCCAGCAGTTACTCCCGGGTTAACTCCTACGAGCAGTACTTC. It encodes CASSYSRVNSYEQYF. The chain links TRBV6-5 to TRBJ2-7; D unresolved. V shed 0 bases and J shed 0 bases, with 9 bases lying between them. In germline, CDR1 is MNHEY, CDR2 SVGAGI. The CDR3 is 15 residues long.

Only a few counts were recorded for this clonotype. This chain uses TRBV5-1 with TRBJ2-7; possible D gene TRBD1, 5 bases. From germline, CDR1 is SGHRS and CDR2 YFSETQ. V shed 4 bases and J shed 6 bases, with 8 bases lying between them. This CDR3 contains 11 residues. CDR3 sequence: CASSIRAEQYF. The CDR3 bases are TGCGCCAGCAGCATCAGGGCCGAGCAGTACTTC.

The chain has TRBV28 and TRBJ2-7; maybe TRBD1 (5 bases). This CDR3 region has 14 residues. Trimming took off 7 bases at V and 3 bases at J, with 16 bases between the two ends. The germline gives CDR1 MDHEN, CDR2 SYDVKM. CDR3 nucleotides: TGTGCCAGCAACAACTGGGGCAGCTTCTACGAGCAGTACTTC. It translates to CASNNWGSFYEQYF.

The V and J genes are TRBV5-1 and TRBJ2-5, with TRBD2 as a possible D gene (5 bases). The germline V gene encodes CDR1 SGHRS and CDR2 YFSETQ. This CDR3 spans 16 amino acids. Trimming cost V 2 bases and J 0 bases, with 14 bases left between them. Here the CDR3 reads CASSLLPGNNQETQYF. DNA for the CDR3: TGCGCCAGCAGCTTATTACCGGGAAACAACCAAGAGACCCAGTACTTC. The entire variable domain, with the rest obtained from reference TRBV5-1 and TRBJ2-5, is as follows: KAGVTQTPRYLIKTRGQQVTLSCSPISGHRSVSWYQQTPGQGLQFLFEYFSETQRNKGNFPGRFSGRQFSNSRSEMNVSTLELGDSALYLCASSLLPGNNQETQYFGPGTRLLVL.

The CDR3 coding sequence is TGTGCCAGCAGTTTACTAGGGGGGGGCCACATTCAGTACTTC. As protein: CASSLLGGGHIQYF. The V and J genes are TRBV12-3 or TRBV12-4 and TRBJ2-4; tentatively, D is TRBD2 (7 bases). V was shortened by 2 bases and J by 8 bases, with 13 bases between the two germline ends. The CDR3 has 14 amino acids.

This clonotype was found many times. This chain uses TRBV6-5 with TRBJ2-3, with 14 bases aligning to TRBD2. The trim removed 2 bases at V and 0 bases at J, leaving 1 base unmatched. The CDR3 is made up of 17 amino acids. Germline V gene data show CDR1 as MNHEY and CDR2 as SVGAGI. The CDR3: CASSYRTSGGSTDTQYF. The CDR3 DNA reads TGTGCCAGCAGTTACAGGACTAGCGGGGGGAGCACAGATACGCAGTATTTT.

The CDR3 sequence: CASTQVGGAGGYTF. In nucleotides, the CDR3 is TGTGCCAGCACCCAGGTGGGGGGAGCGGGCGGCTACACCTTC. The rearrangement uses TRBV27 and TRBJ1-2, with TRBD1 as a possible D gene (5 bases). CDR1 is MNHEY and CDR2 is SMNVEV in the germline V gene (reference sequence). Trimming cost V 7 bases and J 8 bases, with 20 bases left between them. This CDR3 has 14 residues.

V usage is TRBV28 and J usage is TRBJ2-5, with D possibly TRBD2 on 7 matching bases. There are 14 residues in the CDR3. Per the germline V gene, CDR1 is MDHEN and CDR2 is SYDVKM. Trimming left V 5 bases short and J 10 bases short, with 20 bases between. CDR3 protein: CASSPPGRGGDQYF. The DNA of the CDR3 is TGTGCCAGCAGTCCCCCGGGCAGGGGAGGGGACCAGTACTTC.

This clonotype was seen at least ten times. V gene TRBV4-3 combines with J gene TRBJ1-1; D call uncertain. The CDR3 extends over 14 amino acids. Trimming left V 1 base short and J 3 bases short, with 9 bases between. The germline CDR1 and CDR2 sequences are LGHNA and YSLEER. CDR3 nucleotide sequence: TGCGCCAGCAGCCAAGTAAGGCGAGACACTGAAGCTTTCTTT. It translates to CASSQVRRDTEAFF.

This clonotype has more than one count but fewer than ten. The chain couples TRBV11-2 to TRBJ2-6; D possibly corresponds to TRBD1 (6 bases). This CDR3 contains 18 residues. The germline V and J ends were trimmed by 3 bases and 0 bases, with 15 bases remaining between them. In germline, CDR1 is SGHAT, CDR2 FQNNGV. In nucleotides, the CDR3 is TGTGCCAGCAGCTTGGACAGAACCCGGGGCTCTGGGGCCAACGTCCTGACTTTC. Its protein is CASSLDRTRGSGANVLTF.

V is TRBV3-1 and J is TRBJ1-1, with D possibly matching TRBD1 (6 bases). The CDR3 is 16 amino acids. The germline V gene encodes CDR1 LGHDT and CDR2 YNNKEL (reference sequence). The ends were cut back, 4 bases at V and 4 bases at J, with 19 bases in the middle. CDR3 region: CASSPGGGRMGTEAFF. CDR3 bases: TGTGCCAGCAGCCCCGGTGGGGGGCGGATGGGCACTGAAGCTTTCTTT.

The V gene is TRBV12-3 or TRBV12-4, the J gene TRBJ1-1; unclear D gene. This CDR3 has 14 residues. The ends were cut back, 2 bases at V and 1 base at J, with 8 bases in the middle. CDR3 nucleotides: TGTGCCAGCAGTTTACGGCCGCCGAACACTGAAGCTTTCTTT. Translating it yields CASSLRPPNTEAFF.

The V gene is TRBV2, the J gene TRBJ2-5; 8 nucleotides agree with TRBD2. Trimming took 0 bases from V and 4 from J; bases not matched to a gene: 4. This CDR3 has 15 amino acids. Germline loops: CDR1 SNHLY, CDR2 FYNNEI. DNA for the CDR3: TGTGCCAGCAGTGAAGCGATGGGGACTAGAGAGACCCAGTACTTC. The encoded protein is CASSEAMGTRETQYF.

This clonotype appeared a few times. This chain uses TRBV6-2 or TRBV6-3 with TRBJ2-1; 9 nucleotides agree with TRBD2. Germline V gives CDR1 MNHEY, CDR2 SVGEGT. The CDR3 has 17 residues. V lost 6 bases to trimming and J lost 7 bases; unmatched junction nucleotides: 16. CDR3: CASSPWRGRAMGNEQFF. The CDR3 nucleotides read TGTGCCAGCAGCCCGTGGCGCGGGAGGGCCATGGGGAATGAGCAGTTCTTC.

This clonotype was recorded a few times. The rearrangement uses TRBV27 and TRBJ1-2, with a tentative D call TRBD1 (5 bases). Germline V lookup: CDR1 MNHEY, CDR2 SMNVEV (reference sequence). The CDR3 loop spans 13 amino acids. The V end was cut by 4 bases, the J end by 7 bases, with 13 bases between. The CDR3 bases are TGTGCCAGCAGTTCCAGCCGACAGACTGGCTACACCTTC. It encodes CASSSSRQTGYTF.

This clonotype was found a few times. V gene TRBV18 combines with J gene TRBJ2-7; no clear D. CDR3 length: 15 amino acids. Trimming left V 2 bases short and J 2 bases short, with 13 bases between. The V gene's germline CDR1 is KGHSH and CDR2 LQKENI. CDR3 in amino acids: CASSPILAETYEQYF. DNA of the CDR3: TGTGCCAGCTCACCAATACTGGCGGAGACCTACGAGCAGTACTTC.

This clonotype has a handful of counts. J is TRBJ2-3 and V is TRBV5-1; D remains unclear. The V and J ends lost 4 bases and 2 bases respectively, with 14 bases between them. Germline CDR1 is SGHRS and CDR2 is YFSETQ. The CDR3 loop spans 15 amino acids. The CDR3 sequence is CASSRNSGDTDTQYF. The CDR3 region has the DNA TGCGCCAGCAGCCGTAACTCAGGTGACACAGATACGCAGTATTTT.

The chain recombines TRBV28 with TRBJ1-1; D not certain. The CDR3 has 10 residues. V was pared by 5 bases and J by 10 bases, with 8 bases between. Germline CDR1 MDHEN, CDR2 SYDVKM. The CDR3 region is CASSKLGAFF. CDR3 DNA: TGTGCCAGCAGTAAACTCGGAGCTTTCTTT.

This clonotype has a count of ten or more. The chain combines TRBV6-2 or TRBV6-3 with TRBJ2-1; the match to TRBD2 covers 7 bases. There are 13 residues in the CDR3. Losses at the gene ends were 6 bases for V and 7 bases for J; bases not matched to a gene: 6. The germline V gene encodes CDR1 MNHEY and CDR2 SVGEGT. In nucleotides, the CDR3 is TGTGCCAGCAGCAGCGGGGAATGGAATGAGCAGTTCTTC. This sequence encodes CASSSGEWNEQFF.

The chain couples TRBV15 to TRBJ2-2; 8 nucleotides match TRBD2. The CDR3 is 17 residues long. The ends lost 5 bases at V and 0 bases at J; junction bases unmatched: 8. Germline CDR1 reads LNHNV; CDR2 reads YYDKDF (reference sequence). DNA for the CDR3: TGTGCCACCAGCGGCGGGGGGTACTCCGCGAACACCGGGGAGCTGTTTTTT. It yields the protein CATSGGGYSANTGELFF.

This clonotype came up a few times. The chain combines TRBV5-1 with TRBJ2-7; TRBD1 or TRBD2 may be the D gene (5 bases each). This CDR3 has 15 amino acids. Germline CDR1 and CDR2: SGHRS and YFSETQ. V lost 0 bases and J 5 bases, leaving 15 bases between the germline ends. CDR3 sequence reads: CASSLEGRQLDEQYF. The CDR3 DNA reads as TGCGCCAGCAGCTTGGAGGGACGCCAGCTCGACGAGCAGTACTTC.

This clonotype has more than one count but fewer than ten. The chain has TRBV5-5 and TRBJ1-2, with a tentative D call TRBD1 (5 bases). The CDR3 consists of 14 residues. With 5 bases removed from V and 2 bases from J, the gap between germline ends came to 13 bases. Germline-derived CDR1 and CDR2 are SGHKS and YYEKEE (reference sequence). The DNA of the CDR3 is TGTGCCAGCAGTCAGCACAGGATCAACTATGGCTACACCTTC. This gives the protein CASSQHRINYGYTF.

CDR3 nucleotide sequence: TGTGCCAGCAGCTTAATGCTAGCAAAAAAAGCAGAGACCCAGTACTTC. This codes for CASSLMLAKKAETQYF. The chain carries TRBV7-2 and TRBJ2-5; perhaps TRBD2 as D (5 bases). In germline, CDR1 is SGHTA, CDR2 FQGNSA. This CDR3 contains 16 residues. Trimming took off 2 bases at V and 4 bases at J, with 17 bases between the two ends.

This clonotype has more than one count but fewer than ten. The V gene is TRBV21-1, the J gene TRBJ2-1; TRBD2, the table's D call, was not compared with the DNA. TRBV21-1 is reported as a pseudogene. The CDR3 spans 14 residues. CDR3 coding DNA: TGTGCCAGCAGCACTCAGGACTCGATTAATGAGCAGTTCTTC. Residues: CASSTQDSINEQFF.

CDR3 sequence (DNA): TGTGCCAGCAGACAGGGGGGGGCGAACGAGCAGTACTTC. Translation: CASRQGGANEQYF. The V gene is TRBV28, the J gene TRBJ2-7; possible D gene TRBD1, 8 bases. Germline loops: CDR1 MDHEN, CDR2 SYDVKM. V gave up 6 bases and J gave up 5 bases, with 14 bases separating them. This CDR3 comprises 13 residues.